This passage covers 28 T cell receptor beta chains from one sample sequenced in a study of T cell responses to AZD1222 COVID-19 vaccine. The method was immunoSEQ multiplex PCR; TCRdb's version includes in-frame clones alone and lacks a portion of them. The table includes about 200,000 clones, roughly 91% detected once. Sequences were derived from peripheral blood, sampled on day 0 of MenACWY control vaccination. Receptors were obtained from an adult in good health.

A remark on this clone: Other DNA sequences from this sample encode an identical CDR3 as well. The chain employs TRBV5-1 and TRBJ1-1, with D possibly matching TRBD1 (5 bases). Germline V gives CDR1 SGHRS, CDR2 YFSETQ. Trimming took 0 bases from V and 1 from J, leaving 7 bases between them. This CDR3 has 14 residues. The CDR3 nucleotides are TGCGCCAGCAGCTTGGCACAGGCGAACACTGAAGCTTTCTTT. It is translated as CASSLAQANTEAFF.

The V and J genes are TRBV18 and TRBJ1-3; 8 bases match TRBD1. V trimming: 3 bases; J trimming: 2 bases; junction bases outside the gene matches: 6. The germline V gene has CDR1 KGHSH and CDR2 LQKENI. CDR3 length: 16 amino acids. CDR3 region: CASSPNQGAAGNTIYF. As DNA, the CDR3 is TGTGCCAGCTCACCGAACCAGGGGGCCGCTGGAAACACCATATATTTT.

For the CDR3, the DNA is TGTGCCAGCAGCATATTAACAGGGGCTTTGTACCAAGAGACCCAGTACTTC. It yields the protein CASSILTGALYQETQYF. J is TRBJ2-5 and V is TRBV5-6, with 7 bases fitting TRBD1. This CDR3 is 17 amino acids long. V dropped 4 bases and J dropped 0; count of bases not matched to a gene: 12. CDR1 and CDR2 from the germline V gene are SGHDT and YYEEEE.

This chain links TRBV9 with TRBJ2-2; either TRBD1 or TRBD2 may supply D (6 bases each). Trimming took off 6 bases at V and 1 base at J, with 10 bases between the two ends. This CDR3 is built from 14 residues. CDR1 and CDR2 from the germline V gene are SGDLS and YYNGEE. The CDR3 loop is CASNGGLNTGELFF. CDR3 sequence (DNA): TGTGCCAGCAACGGGGGCCTGAACACCGGGGAGCTGTTTTTT.

J is TRBJ1-6 and V is TRBV27; no definite D call. CDR1 and CDR2 (germline): MNHEY, SMNVEV (reference sequence). There are 15 residues in the CDR3. V was pared by 5 bases and J by 7 bases, with 15 bases between. The CDR3 protein is CASSRRTGGNSPLHF. The CDR3 region has the DNA TGTGCCAGCAGTCGCCGGACCGGAGGCAATTCACCCCTCCACTTT.

V is TRBV7-9 and J is TRBJ2-3; TRBD2 matches 10 bases. The trim removed 2 bases at V and 1 base at J, leaving 0 bases unmatched. The length of the CDR3 is 15 residues. Germline CDR1 and CDR2: SEHNR and FQNEAQ (reference sequence). CDR3 region: CASSLTSGGTDTQYF. As DNA, the CDR3 is TGTGCCAGCAGCTTAACTAGCGGGGGCACAGATACGCAGTATTTT.

CDR3 sequence reads: CASSLAPGTAYNEQFF. CDR3 DNA sequence: TGCGCCAGCAGCTTGGCCCCCGGGACAGCGTACAATGAGCAGTTCTTC. This chain links TRBV5-1 with TRBJ2-1; 7 bases map to TRBD1. This CDR3 spans 16 amino acids. The V gene's germline CDR1 is SGHRS and CDR2 YFSETQ. The J segment lost 4 bases and the V segment lost 0 bases, leaving 7 bases of the junction unmatched.

The chain employs TRBV10-3 and TRBJ1-5; 7 bases match TRBD1. The CDR3 has 15 residues. With 0 bases clipped from V and 2 bases from J, the junction kept 1 base outside the gene matches. Germline V CDR1 and CDR2: ENHRY, SYGVKD. For the CDR3, the DNA is TGTGCCATCAGTGAGTCCGACAGGGGCAATCAGCCCCAGCATTTT. This sequence encodes CAISESDRGNQPQHF.

The J gene is TRBJ1-3, the V gene TRBV10-3; D may be TRBD1 (6 bases). The germline V and J ends were trimmed by 4 bases and 0 bases, with 16 bases remaining between them. CDR1 is ENHRY, CDR2 SYGVKD, per germline. The CDR3 contains 17 residues. Here the CDR3 DNA reads TGTGCCATCAGTGCGTTAGGGGGGGCCCCCTCTGGAAACACCATATATTTT. It codes for CAISALGGAPSGNTIYF.

Of note for this clone: The same CDR3 also results from other DNA sequences found in this sample. The chain employs TRBV6-5 and TRBJ2-2, with 7 nucleotides matching TRBD1. Germline CDR1 is MNHEY and CDR2 is SVGAGI. The CDR3 spans 14 residues. Unmatched junction bases numbered 1, after V lost 6 bases and J lost 0 bases. In nucleotides, the CDR3 is TGTGCCAGCAGCGGGACAGCGAACACCGGGGAGCTGTTTTTT. It translates to CASSGTANTGELFF.

The V call is TRBV5-1, the J call TRBJ2-7; D not certain. The germline V gene encodes CDR1 SGHRS and CDR2 YFSETQ. V lost 4 bases, J lost 5 bases, and 28 bases lay in between. The CDR3 has 18 residues. CDR3 bases: TGCGCCAGCAGCCCGGAGTCCCCCGTCGGTACAATTAGCAACGAGCAGTACTTC. Residues: CASSPESPVGTISNEQYF. Filled out from reference TRBV5-1 and TRBJ2-7, the complete variable domain reads KAGVTQTPRYLIKTRGQQVTLSCSPISGHRSVSWYQQTPGQGLQFLFEYFSETQRNKGNFPGRFSGRQFSNSRSEMNVSTLELGDSALYLCASSPESPVGTISNEQYFGPGTRLTVT.

The rearrangement links TRBV10-1 to TRBJ1-2, with TRBD1 matching over 10 bases. CDR1 is WNHNN, CDR2 SYGVQD, per germline (reference sequence). The CDR3 runs to 13 residues. The J segment lost 6 bases and the V segment lost 5 bases, leaving 3 bases of the junction unmatched. The CDR3 is CASSHGTGDGYTF. The CDR3 DNA reads TGCGCCAGCAGTCATGGGACAGGGGATGGCTACACCTTC.

This chain connects TRBV25-1 to TRBJ1-2; TRBD1 might be the D (5 bases). V lost 2 bases, J lost 8 bases, and 12 bases lay in between. The CDR3 is 13 amino acids. Germline V gene data show CDR1 as MGHDK and CDR2 as SYGVNS. The CDR3 DNA sequence: TGTGCCAGCAGTGAACCGGCAGGGTCAGGCTACACCTTC. Its translation is CASSEPAGSGYTF.

The chain carries TRBV12-3 or TRBV12-4 and TRBJ2-7; D unresolved. V lost 5 bases and J 1 base, leaving 3 bases between the germline ends. The CDR3 has 11 amino acids. CDR3 nucleotides: TGTGCCAGCAGTGATTCCTACGAGCAGTACTTC. As protein: CASSDSYEQYF.

This sequence joins TRBV10-3 and TRBJ1-1; D is unresolved. The V gene's germline CDR1 is ENHRY and CDR2 SYGVKD. This CDR3 contains 14 residues. V was pared by 8 bases and J by 0 bases, with 13 bases between. The CDR3 reads CAISVGRVNTEAFF. CDR3 sequence (DNA): TGTGCCATCTCCGTAGGACGCGTGAACACTGAAGCTTTCTTT.

This chain connects TRBV7-8 to TRBJ1-4, with D possibly matching TRBD1 (6 bases). The CDR3 covers 14 residues. CDR1 and CDR2 from the germline V gene are SGHVS and FQNEAQ. Trimming stripped 4 bases from V and 5 bases from J, with 11 bases between. The CDR3 is CASSYRDLNEKLFF. DNA for the CDR3: TGTGCCAGCAGCTACAGGGACCTGAATGAAAAACTGTTTTTT.

The CDR3 here is CASSLRVGNTEAFF. The CDR3, as DNA: TGCGCCAGCAGCTTGCGGGTGGGGAACACTGAAGCTTTCTTT. This chain uses TRBV5-1 with TRBJ1-1; D gene ambiguous. The germline V and J ends were trimmed by 1 base and 1 base, with 8 bases remaining between them. CDR3 length equals 14 residues. The germline V gene has CDR1 SGHRS and CDR2 YFSETQ.

This clone was picked up one time. The chain has TRBV30 and TRBJ1-1; D unresolved. The V end was cut by 5 bases, the J end by 13 bases, with 20 bases between. CDR3 length: 12 amino acids. Germline lookup yields CDR1 GTSNPN and CDR2 SVGIG (reference sequence). The CDR3, as DNA: TGTGCCTGGCTCCATCCCCCGCAGGTGGGTTTCTTT. Encoded protein: CAWLHPPQVGFF.

This chain joins TRBV5-1 and TRBJ1-5; tentative D call: TRBD1 (6 bases). CDR1 and CDR2 (germline): SGHRS, YFSETQ. Trimming took 2 bases from V and 3 from J, leaving 9 bases between them. This CDR3 comprises 14 residues. The CDR3 loop is CASSFTGLNQPQHF. The CDR3 DNA sequence: TGCGCCAGCAGCTTCACAGGGCTCAATCAGCCCCAGCATTTT.

The chain has TRBV30 and TRBJ1-3, with a tentative D call TRBD1 (5 bases). Trimming left V 2 bases short and J 7 bases short, with 12 bases between. CDR1 and CDR2 from the germline V gene are GTSNPN and SVGIG (reference sequence). This CDR3 region has 13 residues. As DNA, the CDR3 is TGTGCCTGGAGTACACAGGCTCGGAACACCATATATTTT. Amino acid sequence: CAWSTQARNTIYF.

The chain has TRBV28 and TRBJ1-4; D is perhaps TRBD1 (6 bases). CDR1 and CDR2 (germline): MDHEN, SYDVKM. This CDR3 region has 16 residues. V lost 2 bases to trimming and J lost 6 bases, with 16 bases between them. The CDR3 coding sequence is TGTGCCAGCAGTTTAACTGGCAGGGGCCAATATGAAAAACTGTTTTTT. This sequence encodes CASSLTGRGQYEKLFF.

This clone was detected only once. The gene calls are TRBV20-1 and TRBJ1-2, with D uncertain. The V gene's germline CDR1 is DFQATT and CDR2 SNEGSKA (reference sequence). Trimming left V 0 bases short and J 5 bases short, with 1 base between. This CDR3 has 10 amino acids. The CDR3 here is CSAREYGYTF. As DNA, the CDR3 is TGCAGTGCTAGAGAATATGGCTACACCTTC.

The chain carries TRBV27 and TRBJ1-4; D not resolved. Trimming left V 3 bases short and J 8 bases short, with 13 bases between. The germline gives CDR1 MNHEY, CDR2 SMNVEV (reference sequence). This CDR3 region has 14 residues. The CDR3 loop is CASSFSGSGEKLFF. The CDR3 DNA reads as TGTGCCAGCAGTTTTTCGGGTTCGGGGGAAAAACTGTTTTTT.

As regards this clone: Different DNA sequences within this sample yield the same CDR3. V usage is TRBV5-1 and J usage is TRBJ2-5; either TRBD1 or TRBD2 may fit D (6 bases each). Trimming removed 0 bases at V and 5 bases at J, with 11 bases between. The V gene's germline CDR1 is SGHRS and CDR2 YFSETQ. This CDR3 is built from 14 residues. Here the CDR3 reads CASSLVGGLETQYF. Here the CDR3 DNA reads TGCGCCAGCAGCTTGGTTGGGGGGCTGGAGACCCAGTACTTC.

This clone is a singleton in its sample. The chain has TRBV7-2 and TRBJ2-1; 8 nucleotides line up with TRBD2. From germline, CDR1 is SGHTA and CDR2 FQGNSA. There are 17 residues in the CDR3. With 2 bases clipped from V and 4 bases from J, the junction kept 10 bases outside the gene matches. CDR3 in DNA: TGTGCCAGCAGCTTATATCCGACTAGCGACAAATACAATGAGCAGTTCTTC. It encodes CASSLYPTSDKYNEQFF.

CDR3 protein: CASGFSRPGAETQYF. The CDR3 nucleotides are TGTGCTAGTGGTTTCTCCCGGCCAGGGGCAGAGACCCAGTACTTC. The chain recombines TRBV12-5 with TRBJ2-5; D perhaps matches TRBD1 (6 bases). CDR1 and CDR2 (germline): LGHNT, FRNRAP. This CDR3 is built from 15 residues. Trimming removed 3 bases from V and 4 bases from J, with 15 bases in between.

The V gene is TRBV18, the J gene TRBJ1-2; D may be TRBD1 (5 bases). CDR1 KGHSH and CDR2 LQKENI come from the germline V gene. Trimming stripped 2 bases from V and 5 bases from J, with 12 bases between. This CDR3 spans 14 amino acids. In DNA, the CDR3 is TGTGCCAGCTCACCAGTCCGGGAGGGGTATGGCTACACCTTC. Its protein product is CASSPVREGYGYTF.

The V call is TRBV28, the J call TRBJ1-1; no firm D call. Germline V gene data show CDR1 as MDHEN and CDR2 as SYDVKM. The CDR3 is 13 amino acids. The CDR3 nucleotides read TGTGCTTCGCGGGGAGTCGGGAACACTGAAGCTTTCTTT. Its translation is CASRGVGNTEAFF.